The rows below give T cell receptor beta chains drawn from one sample of a study of blood T cell repertoires in COVID-19. Sequencing used immunoSEQ multiplex PCR; TCRdb keeps in-frame clones, though not all of them. The top ten clones hold about a tenth of a sample with roughly 28,000 clones, 70% to 90% of them seen once. The material sequenced was peripheral blood. These receptors originate from a human donor in a cohort sampled during active COVID-19. Both conserved end residues are trimmed from each CDR3. Each record gives: V gene, CDR3 length, J gene, clone size, CDR3 protein. Size tells how often a clone was seen (once, few, many) or the class of an expanded clone, and some rows leave it out.

V gene: TRBV5-4; CDR3 length: 12; J gene: TRBJ1-1; clone size: .; CDR3 protein: ASSYGQGASEAF
V gene: TRBV7-3; CDR3 length: 11; J gene: TRBJ1-1; clone size: .; CDR3 protein: ASSSQVNTEAF
V gene: TRBV4-1; CDR3 length: 13; J gene: TRBJ1-5; clone size: .; CDR3 protein: ASSLWTGSDQPQH
V gene: TRBV2; CDR3 length: 12; J gene: TRBJ2-1; clone size: .; CDR3 protein: ASSRGLSNNEQF
V gene: TRBV18; CDR3 length: 14; J gene: TRBJ1-1; clone size: .; CDR3 protein: ASSPSGQGWDTEAF
V gene: TRBV2; CDR3 length: 17; J gene: TRBJ2-3; clone size: .; CDR3 protein: ASSRRVAGEPAAPDTQY
V gene: TRBV9; CDR3 length: 14; J gene: TRBJ2-1; clone size: .; CDR3 protein: ASSVGGQGGVNEQF
V gene: TRBV28; CDR3 length: 13; J gene: TRBJ1-4; clone size: .; CDR3 protein: ASSFGGTANEKLF
V gene: TRBV5-5; CDR3 length: 7; J gene: TRBJ1-1; clone size: once; CDR3 protein: ALWAEAF
V gene: TRBV6-5; CDR3 length: 11; J gene: TRBJ1-5; clone size: .; CDR3 protein: ASSTNRDQPQH
V gene: TRBV6-2/TRBV6-3; CDR3 length: 14; J gene: TRBJ1-1; clone size: .; CDR3 protein: ASSNTGTGGNTEAF
V gene: TRBV6-1; CDR3 length: 14; J gene: TRBJ2-5; clone size: .; CDR3 protein: ASSEDFWGPQETQY
V gene: TRBV2; CDR3 length: 15; J gene: TRBJ2-3; clone size: .; CDR3 protein: ASSNTLAWASTDTQY
V gene: TRBV30; CDR3 length: 11; J gene: TRBJ1-5; clone size: few; CDR3 protein: AWSGGDRQPQH
V gene: TRBV19; CDR3 length: 12; J gene: TRBJ2-3; clone size: .; CDR3 protein: ASSTTDRGDTQY
V gene: TRBV10-1; CDR3 length: 14; J gene: TRBJ2-5; clone size: once; CDR3 protein: ASSESQIPGEETQY
V gene: TRBV27; CDR3 length: 12; J gene: TRBJ2-1; clone size: once; CDR3 protein: ASSLFGTYNEQF
V gene: TRBV4-2; CDR3 length: 13; J gene: TRBJ2-7; clone size: .; CDR3 protein: ASSQGGQGEYEQY
V gene: TRBV30; CDR3 length: 11; J gene: TRBJ1-2; clone size: few; CDR3 protein: AWTREDNRGYT
V gene: TRBV7-2; CDR3 length: 12; J gene: TRBJ1-2; clone size: .; CDR3 protein: ASSFSRYNYGYT
V gene: TRBV5-6; CDR3 length: 10; J gene: TRBJ2-3; clone size: .; CDR3 protein: ASSSGVDTQY
V gene: TRBV29-1; CDR3 length: 11; J gene: TRBJ2-5; clone size: .; CDR3 protein: SVRHSGAETQY
V gene: TRBV5-1; CDR3 length: 14; J gene: TRBJ2-3; clone size: .; CDR3 protein: ASSLARDRVGDTQY
V gene: TRBV7-9; CDR3 length: 13; J gene: TRBJ2-3; clone size: .; CDR3 protein: ASSLTGGWADTQY
V gene: TRBV18; CDR3 length: 13; J gene: TRBJ1-2; clone size: .; CDR3 protein: ASSRDRFANYGYT
V gene: TRBV2; CDR3 length: 13; J gene: TRBJ1-1; clone size: .; CDR3 protein: ASSPDRPPNTEAF
V gene: TRBV25-1; CDR3 length: 11; J gene: TRBJ1-5; clone size: .; CDR3 protein: ASSVTGGKPQH
V gene: TRBV5-6; CDR3 length: 12; J gene: TRBJ2-3; clone size: few; CDR3 protein: ASSPGPGGDTQY
V gene: TRBV27; CDR3 length: 12; J gene: TRBJ1-2; clone size: once; CDR3 protein: ASSVGQQNYGYT
V gene: TRBV19; CDR3 length: 15; J gene: TRBJ1-1; clone size: .; CDR3 protein: ASSPKPGQGISSEAF
V gene: TRBV6-5; CDR3 length: 13; J gene: TRBJ1-3; clone size: .; CDR3 protein: ASRREPTGTSTIY
V gene: TRBV7-9; CDR3 length: 13; J gene: TRBJ1-3; clone size: .; CDR3 protein: ASSARGPRQDTIY
V gene: TRBV3-1/TRBV3-2; CDR3 length: 13; J gene: TRBJ1-4; clone size: .; CDR3 protein: ASSQQTGRGEKLF
V gene: TRBV18; CDR3 length: 11; J gene: TRBJ2-7; clone size: .; CDR3 protein: ASSRGELYEQY
V gene: TRBV3-1/TRBV3-2; CDR3 length: 14; J gene: TRBJ1-6; clone size: .; CDR3 protein: ASSQDPGAVHSPLH
V gene: TRBV12-3/TRBV12-4; CDR3 length: 9; J gene: TRBJ2-1; clone size: .; CDR3 protein: ASSFRGEQF
V gene: TRBV5-6; CDR3 length: 13; J gene: TRBJ2-7; clone size: .; CDR3 protein: ASSSGQSRAYEQY
V gene: TRBV5-5; CDR3 length: 15; J gene: TRBJ2-7; clone size: .; CDR3 protein: ASSFSAGTGVPYEQY
V gene: TRBV5-1; CDR3 length: 11; J gene: TRBJ1-2; clone size: .; CDR3 protein: ASSPETNYGYT
V gene: TRBV29-1; CDR3 length: 10; J gene: TRBJ2-7; clone size: .; CDR3 protein: SVAQASYEQY
V gene: TRBV4-1; CDR3 length: 15; J gene: TRBJ2-3; clone size: .; CDR3 protein: ASSQETSGSSTDTQY
V gene: TRBV27; CDR3 length: 13; J gene: TRBJ1-5; clone size: .; CDR3 protein: ASSLSSGMGQPQH
V gene: TRBV6-1; CDR3 length: 13; J gene: TRBJ2-7; clone size: .; CDR3 protein: ASSEPIRRGSEQY